This TCR beta chain emerged from a study of blood T cell repertoires in COVID-19. The assay was immunoSEQ multiplex PCR, and TCRdb's table has in-frame clones only and misses some. The sample lists just over 350,000 clones, about 90% occurring once. Participants were placed into cohorts based on the clinical history they reported. Only one count was recorded for this clone. The sequencing input was PBMCs or T cells enriched from blood (not recorded which). This TCR came from a woman aged 25 to 39 who had recovered from COVID-19.

The CDR3 loop is CASSQETSGGQLAKNIQYF. DNA of the CDR3: TGTGCCAGCAGCCAAGAAACTAGCGGGGGTCAACTAGCCAAAAACATTCAGTACTTC. The J gene is TRBJ2-4, the V gene TRBV4-2, with TRBD2 matching over 11 bases. CDR3 length: 19 residues. Trimming at V came to 0 bases and at J to 0 bases, leaving 7 bases not matched to a gene. Germline values: CDR1 LGHNA, CDR2 YNFKEQ.